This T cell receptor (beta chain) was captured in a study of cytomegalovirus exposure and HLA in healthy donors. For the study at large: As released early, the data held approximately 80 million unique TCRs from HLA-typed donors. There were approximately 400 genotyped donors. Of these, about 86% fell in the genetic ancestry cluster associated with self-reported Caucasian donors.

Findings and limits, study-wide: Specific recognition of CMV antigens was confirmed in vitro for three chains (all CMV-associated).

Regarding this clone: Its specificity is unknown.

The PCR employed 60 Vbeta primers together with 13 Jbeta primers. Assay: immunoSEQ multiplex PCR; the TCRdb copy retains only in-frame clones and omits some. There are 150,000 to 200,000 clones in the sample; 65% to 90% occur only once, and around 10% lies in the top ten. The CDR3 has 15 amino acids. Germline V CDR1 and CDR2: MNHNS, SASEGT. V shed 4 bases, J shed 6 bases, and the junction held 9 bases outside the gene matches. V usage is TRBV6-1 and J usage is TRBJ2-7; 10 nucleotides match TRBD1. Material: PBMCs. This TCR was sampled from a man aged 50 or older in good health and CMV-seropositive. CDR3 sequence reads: CASSAGTGAIAEQYF. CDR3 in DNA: TGTGCCAGCAGTGCCGGGACAGGGGCCATTGCCGAGCAGTACTTC.